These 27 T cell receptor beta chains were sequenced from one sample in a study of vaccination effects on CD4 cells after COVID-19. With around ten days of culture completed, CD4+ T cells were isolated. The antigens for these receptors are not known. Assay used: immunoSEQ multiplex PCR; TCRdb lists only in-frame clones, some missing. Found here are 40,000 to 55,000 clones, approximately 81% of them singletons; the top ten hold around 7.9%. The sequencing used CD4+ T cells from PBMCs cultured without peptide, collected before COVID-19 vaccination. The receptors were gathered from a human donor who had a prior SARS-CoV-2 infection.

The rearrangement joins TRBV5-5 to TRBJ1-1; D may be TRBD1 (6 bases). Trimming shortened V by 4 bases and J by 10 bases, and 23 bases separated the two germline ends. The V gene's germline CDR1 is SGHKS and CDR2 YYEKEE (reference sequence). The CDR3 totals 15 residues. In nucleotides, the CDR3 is TGTGCCAGCAGCCCGACCGCAGGGGATGGGAGGGGAGCTTTCTTT. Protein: CASSPTAGDGRGAFF.

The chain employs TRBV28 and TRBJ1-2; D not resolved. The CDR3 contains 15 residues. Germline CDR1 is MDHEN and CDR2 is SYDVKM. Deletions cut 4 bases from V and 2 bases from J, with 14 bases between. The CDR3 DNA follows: TGTGCCAGCAGTTCGGCACGGAATTGGAACTATGGCTACACCTTC. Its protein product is CASSSARNWNYGYTF.

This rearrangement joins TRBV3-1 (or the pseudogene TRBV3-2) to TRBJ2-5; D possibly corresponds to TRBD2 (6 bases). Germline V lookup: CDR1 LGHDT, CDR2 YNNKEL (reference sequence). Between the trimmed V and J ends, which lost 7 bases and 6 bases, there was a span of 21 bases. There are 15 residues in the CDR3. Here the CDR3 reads CASTPLRASVKTQYF. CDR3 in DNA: TGTGCCAGCACCCCTCTGAGGGCTAGCGTCAAGACCCAGTACTTC.

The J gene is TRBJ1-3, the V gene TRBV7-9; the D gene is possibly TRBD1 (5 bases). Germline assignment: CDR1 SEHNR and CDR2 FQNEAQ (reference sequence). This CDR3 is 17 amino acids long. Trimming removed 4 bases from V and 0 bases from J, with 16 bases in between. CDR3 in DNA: TGTGCCAGCAGCTGGCCTGGGGCGTCGAACTCTGGAAACACCATATATTTT. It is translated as CASSWPGASNSGNTIYF.

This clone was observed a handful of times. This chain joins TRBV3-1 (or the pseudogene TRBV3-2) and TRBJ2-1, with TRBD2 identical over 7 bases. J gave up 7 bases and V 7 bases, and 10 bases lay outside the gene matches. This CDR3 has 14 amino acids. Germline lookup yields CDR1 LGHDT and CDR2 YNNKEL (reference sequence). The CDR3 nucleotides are TGTGCCAGCACCCGGCTAGCGGAATCTAATGAGCAGTTCTTC. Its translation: CASTRLAESNEQFF.

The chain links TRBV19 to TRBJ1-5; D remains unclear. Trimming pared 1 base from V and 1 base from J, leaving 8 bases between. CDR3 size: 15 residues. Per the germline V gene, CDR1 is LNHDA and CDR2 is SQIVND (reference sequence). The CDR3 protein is CASSIGPGSNQPQHF. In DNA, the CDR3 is TGTGCCAGTAGTATAGGCCCCGGGAGCAATCAGCCCCAGCATTTT.

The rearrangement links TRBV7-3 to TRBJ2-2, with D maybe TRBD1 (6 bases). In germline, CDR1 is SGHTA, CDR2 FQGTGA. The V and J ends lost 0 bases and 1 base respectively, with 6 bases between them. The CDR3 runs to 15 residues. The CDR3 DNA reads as TGTGCCAGCAGCTTAACAGGGGGGAACACCGGGGAGCTGTTTTTT. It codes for CASSLTGGNTGELFF.

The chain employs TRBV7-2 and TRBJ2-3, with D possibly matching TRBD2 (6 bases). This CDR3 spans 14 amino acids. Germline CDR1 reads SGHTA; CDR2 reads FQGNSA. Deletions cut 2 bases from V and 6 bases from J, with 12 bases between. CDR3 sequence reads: CASSLIRGGDTQYF. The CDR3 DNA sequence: TGTGCCAGCAGCTTAATTCGAGGAGGGGATACGCAGTATTTT. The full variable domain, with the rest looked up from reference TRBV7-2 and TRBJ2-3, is GAGVSQSPSNKVTEKGKDVELRCDPISGHTALYWYRQSLGQGLEFLIYFQGNSAPDKSGLPSDRFSAERTGGSVSTLTIQRTQQEDSAVYLCASSLIRGGDTQYFGPGTRLTVL.

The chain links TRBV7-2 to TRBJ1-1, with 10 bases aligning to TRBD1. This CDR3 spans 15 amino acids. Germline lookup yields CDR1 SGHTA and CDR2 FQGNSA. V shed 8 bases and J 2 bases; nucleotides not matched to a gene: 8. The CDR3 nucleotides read TGTGCCAGCGGAGGGACAGGGGAATTAAACACTGAAGCTTTCTTT. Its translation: CASGGTGELNTEAFF.

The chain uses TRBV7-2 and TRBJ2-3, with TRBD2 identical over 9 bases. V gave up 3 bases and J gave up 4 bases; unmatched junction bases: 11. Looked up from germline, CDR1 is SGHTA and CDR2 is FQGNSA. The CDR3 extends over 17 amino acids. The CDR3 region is CASSFLPTGGRADTQYF. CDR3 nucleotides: TGTGCCAGCAGCTTCCTACCAACGGGCGGGAGGGCAGATACGCAGTATTTT.

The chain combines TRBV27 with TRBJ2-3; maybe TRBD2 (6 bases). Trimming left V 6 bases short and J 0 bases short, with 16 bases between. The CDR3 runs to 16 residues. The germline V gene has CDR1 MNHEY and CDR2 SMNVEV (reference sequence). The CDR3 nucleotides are TGTGCCAGCAGATACATGGGGGGTGATAGCACAGATACGCAGTATTTT. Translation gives CASRYMGGDSTDTQYF.

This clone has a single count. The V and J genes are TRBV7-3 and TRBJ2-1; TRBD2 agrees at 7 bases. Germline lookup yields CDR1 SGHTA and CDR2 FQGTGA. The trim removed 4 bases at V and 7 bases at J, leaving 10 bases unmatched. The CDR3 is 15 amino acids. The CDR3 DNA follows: TGTGCCAGCAGCTCAATACCGGGACTATATAATGAGCAGTTCTTC. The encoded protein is CASSSIPGLYNEQFF.

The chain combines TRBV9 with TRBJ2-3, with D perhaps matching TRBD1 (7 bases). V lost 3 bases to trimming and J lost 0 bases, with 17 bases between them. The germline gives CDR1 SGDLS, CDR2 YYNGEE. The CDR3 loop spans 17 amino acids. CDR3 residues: CASSEGGWGQSTDTQYF. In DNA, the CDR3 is TGTGCCAGCAGCGAGGGGGGATGGGGACAGAGCACAGATACGCAGTATTTT.

This chain's CDR3 is CASSGDSYEQYF. CDR3 sequence (DNA): TGTGCCAGCTCCGGGGACTCCTACGAGCAGTACTTC. This chain links TRBV2 with TRBJ2-7; maybe TRBD2 (5 bases). The CDR3 is 12 amino acids. Per the germline V gene, CDR1 is SNHLY and CDR2 is FYNNEI. Trimming left V 8 bases short and J 0 bases short, with 8 bases between.

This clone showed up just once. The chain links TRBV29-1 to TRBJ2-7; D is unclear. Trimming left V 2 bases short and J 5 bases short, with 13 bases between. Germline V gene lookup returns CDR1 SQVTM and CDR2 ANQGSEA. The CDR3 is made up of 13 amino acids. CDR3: CSVEKGGVNEQYF. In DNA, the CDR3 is TGCAGCGTTGAAAAGGGTGGGGTGAACGAGCAGTACTTC.

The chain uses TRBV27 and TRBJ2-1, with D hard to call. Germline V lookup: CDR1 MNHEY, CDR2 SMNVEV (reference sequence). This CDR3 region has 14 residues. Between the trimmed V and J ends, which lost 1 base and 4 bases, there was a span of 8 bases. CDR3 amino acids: CASSLFSLYNEQFF. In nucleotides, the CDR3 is TGTGCCAGCAGTTTATTTTCCTTGTACAATGAGCAGTTCTTC.

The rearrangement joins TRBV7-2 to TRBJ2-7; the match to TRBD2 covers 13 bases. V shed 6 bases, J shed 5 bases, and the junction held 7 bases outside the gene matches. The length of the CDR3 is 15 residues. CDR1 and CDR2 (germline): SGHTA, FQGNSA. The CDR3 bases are TGTGCCAGCAGACTAGCGGGAGGGCTACGCAACGAGCAGTACTTC. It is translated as CASRLAGGLRNEQYF.

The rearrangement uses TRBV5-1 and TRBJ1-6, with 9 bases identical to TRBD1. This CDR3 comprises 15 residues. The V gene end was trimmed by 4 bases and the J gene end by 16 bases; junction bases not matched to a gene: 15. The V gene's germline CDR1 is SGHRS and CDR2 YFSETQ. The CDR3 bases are TGCGCCAGCAGCCCCGGGCCGGGACAGGGCGCGGCGCTCCACTTT. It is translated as CASSPGPGQGAALHF.

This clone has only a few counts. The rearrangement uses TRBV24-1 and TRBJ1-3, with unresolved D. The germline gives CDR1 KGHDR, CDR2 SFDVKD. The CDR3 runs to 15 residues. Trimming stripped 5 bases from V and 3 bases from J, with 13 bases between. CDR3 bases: TGTGCCACCAGTGCTCCCGAGGATGGTGGAAACACCATATATTTT. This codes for CATSAPEDGGNTIYF.

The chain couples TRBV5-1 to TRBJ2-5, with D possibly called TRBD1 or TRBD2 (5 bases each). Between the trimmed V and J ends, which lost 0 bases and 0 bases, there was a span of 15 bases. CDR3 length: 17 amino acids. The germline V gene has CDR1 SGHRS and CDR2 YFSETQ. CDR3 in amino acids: CASSLAFWGSYQETQYF. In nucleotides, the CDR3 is TGCGCCAGCAGCTTGGCCTTCTGGGGGTCGTACCAAGAGACCCAGTACTTC.

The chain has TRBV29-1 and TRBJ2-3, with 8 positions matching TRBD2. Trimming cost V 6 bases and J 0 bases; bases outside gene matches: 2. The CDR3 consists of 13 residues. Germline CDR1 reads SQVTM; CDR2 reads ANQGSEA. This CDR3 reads CSVTGGSTDTQYF. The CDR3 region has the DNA TGCAGCGTGACGGGGGGGAGCACAGATACGCAGTATTTT.

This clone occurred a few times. Here the CDR3 reads CASSWGLAGAHNEQFF. The CDR3 coding sequence is TGTGCCAGCAGTTGGGGACTAGCGGGGGCCCACAATGAGCAGTTCTTC. This rearrangement joins TRBV2 to TRBJ2-1; TRBD2 matches at 14 bases. The CDR3 spans 16 residues. The junction had 5 bases not matched to a gene; V was cut back by 5 bases and J by 5 bases. The V gene's germline CDR1 is SNHLY and CDR2 FYNNEI.

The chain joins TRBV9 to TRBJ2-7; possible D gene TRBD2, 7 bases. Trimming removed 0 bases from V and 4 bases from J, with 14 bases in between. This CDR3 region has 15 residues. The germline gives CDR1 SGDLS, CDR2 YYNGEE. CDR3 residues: CASSVGVGGAYEQYF. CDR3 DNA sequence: TGTGCCAGCAGCGTAGGCGTAGGGGGGGCATACGAGCAGTACTTC.

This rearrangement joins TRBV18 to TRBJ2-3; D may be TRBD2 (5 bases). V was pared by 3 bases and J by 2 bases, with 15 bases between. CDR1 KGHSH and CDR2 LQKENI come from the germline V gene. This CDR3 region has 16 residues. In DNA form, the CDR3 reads TGTGCCAGCTCACCCGAGTTAGCGCCTCACACAGATACGCAGTATTTT. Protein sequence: CASSPELAPHTDTQYF.

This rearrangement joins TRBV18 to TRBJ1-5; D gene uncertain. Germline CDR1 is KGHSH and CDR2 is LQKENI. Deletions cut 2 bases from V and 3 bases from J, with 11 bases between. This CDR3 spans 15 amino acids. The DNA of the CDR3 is TGTGCCAGCTCACCAATATACGAGGCCAATCAGCCCCAGCATTTT. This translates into CASSPIYEANQPQHF.

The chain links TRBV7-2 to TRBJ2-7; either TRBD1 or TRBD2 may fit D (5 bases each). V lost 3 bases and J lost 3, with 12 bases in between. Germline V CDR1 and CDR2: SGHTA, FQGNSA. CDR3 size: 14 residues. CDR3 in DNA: TGTGCCAGCAGCTTCGACAGAGGGCACTACGAGCAGTACTTC. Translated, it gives CASSFDRGHYEQYF.

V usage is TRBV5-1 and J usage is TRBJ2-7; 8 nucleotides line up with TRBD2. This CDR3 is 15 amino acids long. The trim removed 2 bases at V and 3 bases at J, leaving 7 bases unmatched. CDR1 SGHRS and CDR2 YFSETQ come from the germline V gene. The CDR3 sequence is CASSLARGLVYEQYF. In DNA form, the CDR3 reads TGCGCCAGCAGCTTAGCCCGGGGACTAGTCTACGAGCAGTACTTC. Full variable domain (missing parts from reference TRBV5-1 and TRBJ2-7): KAGVTQTPRYLIKTRGQQVTLSCSPISGHRSVSWYQQTPGQGLQFLFEYFSETQRNKGNFPGRFSGRQFSNSRSEMNVSTLELGDSALYLCASSLARGLVYEQYFGPGTRLTVT.